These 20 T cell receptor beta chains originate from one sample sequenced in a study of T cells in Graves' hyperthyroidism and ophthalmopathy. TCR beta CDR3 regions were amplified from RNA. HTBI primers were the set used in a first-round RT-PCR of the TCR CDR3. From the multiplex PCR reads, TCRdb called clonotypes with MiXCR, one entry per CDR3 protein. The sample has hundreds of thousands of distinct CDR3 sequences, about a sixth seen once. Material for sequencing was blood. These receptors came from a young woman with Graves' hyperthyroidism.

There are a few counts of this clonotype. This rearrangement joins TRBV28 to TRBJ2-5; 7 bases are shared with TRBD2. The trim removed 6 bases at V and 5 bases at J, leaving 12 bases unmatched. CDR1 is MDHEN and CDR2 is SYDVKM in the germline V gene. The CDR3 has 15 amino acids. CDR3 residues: CASSEEGRAGETQYF. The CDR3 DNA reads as TGTGCCAGCAGCGAAGAGGGGAGGGCTGGGGAGACCCAGTACTTC.

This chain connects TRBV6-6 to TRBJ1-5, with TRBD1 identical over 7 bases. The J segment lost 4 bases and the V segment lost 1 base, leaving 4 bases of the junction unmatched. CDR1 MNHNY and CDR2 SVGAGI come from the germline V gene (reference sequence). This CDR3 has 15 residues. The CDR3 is CASSYWGTENQPQHF. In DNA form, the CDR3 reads TGTGCCAGCAGTTACTGGGGGACAGAGAATCAGCCCCAGCATTTT.

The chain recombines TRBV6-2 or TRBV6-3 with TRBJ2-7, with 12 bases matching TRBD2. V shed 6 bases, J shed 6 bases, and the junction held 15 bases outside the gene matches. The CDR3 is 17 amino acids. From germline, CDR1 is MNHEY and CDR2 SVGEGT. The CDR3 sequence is CASSRIPSTSGSFEQYF. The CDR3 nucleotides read TGTGCCAGCAGCCGCATTCCCTCGACTAGCGGGAGTTTCGAGCAGTACTTC.

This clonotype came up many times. CDR3 region: CASSRGRGRSLNEKLFF. CDR3 bases: TGTGCCAGCAGCCGCGGTCGCGGGCGGAGCCTTAATGAAAAACTGTTTTTT. The chain carries TRBV3-1 and TRBJ1-4; unclear D gene. Germline V lookup: CDR1 LGHDT, CDR2 YNNKEL (reference sequence). The CDR3 totals 17 residues. V was shortened by 4 bases and J by 4 bases, with 19 bases between the two germline ends.

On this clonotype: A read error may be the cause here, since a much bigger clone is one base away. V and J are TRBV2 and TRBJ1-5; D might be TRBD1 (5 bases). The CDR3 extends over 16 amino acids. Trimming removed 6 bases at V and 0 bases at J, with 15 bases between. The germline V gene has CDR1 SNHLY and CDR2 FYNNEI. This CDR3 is CASSVQGPYSNQPQHF. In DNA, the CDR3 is TGTGCCAGCAGCGTGCAGGGCCCCTATAGCAATCAGCCCCAGCATTTT.

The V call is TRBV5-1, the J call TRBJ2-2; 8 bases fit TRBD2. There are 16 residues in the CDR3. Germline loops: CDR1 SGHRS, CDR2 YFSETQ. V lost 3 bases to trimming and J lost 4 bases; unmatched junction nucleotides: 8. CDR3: CASSSRIAGLTGELFF. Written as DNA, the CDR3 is TGCGCCAGCAGCTCCCGAATAGCGGGACTCACCGGGGAGCTGTTTTTT.

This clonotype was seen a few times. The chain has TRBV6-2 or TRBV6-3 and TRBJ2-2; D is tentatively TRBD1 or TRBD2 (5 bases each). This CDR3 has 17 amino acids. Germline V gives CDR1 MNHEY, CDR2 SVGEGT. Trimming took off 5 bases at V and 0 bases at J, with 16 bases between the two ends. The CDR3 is CASSRLKGPTNTGELFF. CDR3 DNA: TGTGCCAGCAGTCGCCTGAAGGGACCCACGAACACCGGGGAGCTGTTTTTT.

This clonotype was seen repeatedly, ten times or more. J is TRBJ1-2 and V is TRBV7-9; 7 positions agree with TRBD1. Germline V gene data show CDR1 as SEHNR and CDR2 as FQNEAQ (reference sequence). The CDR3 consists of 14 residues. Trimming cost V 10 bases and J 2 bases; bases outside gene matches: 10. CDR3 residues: CATKPPGQNYGYTF. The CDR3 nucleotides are TGTGCCACCAAGCCACCGGGACAGAACTATGGCTACACCTTC.

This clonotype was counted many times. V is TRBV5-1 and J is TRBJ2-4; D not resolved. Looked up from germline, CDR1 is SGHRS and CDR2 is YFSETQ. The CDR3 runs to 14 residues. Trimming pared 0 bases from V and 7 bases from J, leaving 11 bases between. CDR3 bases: TGCGCCAGCAGCTTGGCCGGAGAAGCGAACATTCAGTACTTC. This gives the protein CASSLAGEANIQYF.

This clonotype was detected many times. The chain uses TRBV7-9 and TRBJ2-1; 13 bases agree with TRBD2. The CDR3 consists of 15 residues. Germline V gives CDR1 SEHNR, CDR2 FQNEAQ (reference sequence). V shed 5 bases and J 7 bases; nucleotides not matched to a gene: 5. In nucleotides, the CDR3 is TGTGCCAGCAGCCCCTGGACTAGCGGGAGAAATGAGCAGTTCTTC. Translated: CASSPWTSGRNEQFF.

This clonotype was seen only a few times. The CDR3 coding sequence is TGCAGTGCTCAACCTAAGACAGGGCTGACTGAAGCTTTCTTT. Translated: CSAQPKTGLTEAFF. The chain has TRBV20-1 and TRBJ1-1; TRBD1 agrees at 7 bases. The junction had 11 bases not matched to a gene; V was cut back by 5 bases and J by 5 bases. The CDR3 extends over 14 amino acids. The V gene's germline CDR1 is DFQATT and CDR2 SNEGSKA (reference sequence).

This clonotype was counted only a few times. The CDR3: CASSLVLGTSVTYNEQFF. DNA of the CDR3: TGTGCCAGCAGCTTAGTCCTCGGGACTAGCGTTACTTACAATGAGCAGTTCTTC. The J gene is TRBJ2-1, the V gene TRBV7-9, with TRBD2 matching over 10 bases. The germline V gene has CDR1 SEHNR and CDR2 FQNEAQ (reference sequence). J was trimmed by 4 bases and V by 1 base; bases with no gene match: 10. This CDR3 is built from 18 residues.

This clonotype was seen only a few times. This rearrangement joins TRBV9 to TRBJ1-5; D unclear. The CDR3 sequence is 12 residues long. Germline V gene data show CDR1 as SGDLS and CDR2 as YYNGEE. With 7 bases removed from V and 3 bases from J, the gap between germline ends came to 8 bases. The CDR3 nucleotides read TGTGCCAGCGGGTTTCTCAATCAGCCCCAGCATTTT. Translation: CASGFLNQPQHF. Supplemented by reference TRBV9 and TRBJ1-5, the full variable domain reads DSGVTQTPKHLITATGQRVTLRCSPRSGDLSVYWYQQSLDQGLQFLIQYYNGEERAKGNILERFSAQQFPDLHSELNLSSLELGDSALYFCASGFLNQPQHFGDGTRLSIL.

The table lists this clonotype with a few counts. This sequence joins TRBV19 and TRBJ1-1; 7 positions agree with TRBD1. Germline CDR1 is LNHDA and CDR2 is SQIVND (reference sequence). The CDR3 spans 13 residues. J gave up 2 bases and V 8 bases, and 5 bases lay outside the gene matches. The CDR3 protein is CASAGTANTEAFF. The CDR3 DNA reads TGTGCCAGTGCCGGGACAGCTAACACTGAAGCTTTCTTT.

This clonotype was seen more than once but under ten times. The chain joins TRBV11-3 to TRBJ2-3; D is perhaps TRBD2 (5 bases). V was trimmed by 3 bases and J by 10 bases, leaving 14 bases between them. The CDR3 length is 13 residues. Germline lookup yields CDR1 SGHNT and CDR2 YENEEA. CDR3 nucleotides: TGTGCCAGCAGCTTTTCTCCCGGAGGTGCGCAGTATTTT. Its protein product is CASSFSPGGAQYF.

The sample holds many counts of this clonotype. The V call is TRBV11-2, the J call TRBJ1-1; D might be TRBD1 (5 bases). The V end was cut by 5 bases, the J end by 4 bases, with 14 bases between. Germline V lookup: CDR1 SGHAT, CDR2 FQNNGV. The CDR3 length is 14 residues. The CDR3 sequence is CASSTRVGGTEAFF. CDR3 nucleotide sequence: TGTGCCAGCAGCACCCGTGTGGGGGGCACTGAAGCTTTCTTT.

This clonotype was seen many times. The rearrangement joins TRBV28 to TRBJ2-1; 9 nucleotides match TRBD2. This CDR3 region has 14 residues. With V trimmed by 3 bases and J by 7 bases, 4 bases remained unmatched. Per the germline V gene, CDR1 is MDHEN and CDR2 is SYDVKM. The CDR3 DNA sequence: TGTGCCAGCAGTTTGCTAGCGGGATGGAATGAGCAGTTCTTC. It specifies CASSLLAGWNEQFF.

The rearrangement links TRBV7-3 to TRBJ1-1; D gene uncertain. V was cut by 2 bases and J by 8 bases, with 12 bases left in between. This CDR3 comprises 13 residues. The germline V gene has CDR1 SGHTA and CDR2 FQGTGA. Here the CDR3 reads CASSLAPLTEAFF. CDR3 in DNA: TGTGCCAGCAGCTTAGCACCTCTCACCGAAGCTTTCTTT.

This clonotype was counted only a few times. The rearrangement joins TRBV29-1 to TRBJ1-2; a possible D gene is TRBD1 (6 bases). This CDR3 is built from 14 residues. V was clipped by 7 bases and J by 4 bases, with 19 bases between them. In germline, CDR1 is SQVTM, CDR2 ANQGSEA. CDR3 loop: CSGSTHRAAYGYTF. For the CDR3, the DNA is TGCAGCGGCAGCACGCACAGGGCTGCCTATGGCTACACCTTC.

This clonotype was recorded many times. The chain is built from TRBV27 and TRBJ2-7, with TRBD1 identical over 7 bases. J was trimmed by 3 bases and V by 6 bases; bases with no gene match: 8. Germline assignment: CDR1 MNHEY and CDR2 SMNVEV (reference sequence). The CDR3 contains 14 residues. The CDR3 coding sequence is TGTGCCAGCAGAAGACAGGGTGAGAACTACGAGCAGTACTTC. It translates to CASRRQGENYEQYF.